The T cell receptor (beta chain) described here comes from a study of blood T cell repertoires in COVID-19. The wider study: PBMCs, B-cell-depleted T cells, or T cells were the source of the cDNA or gDNA that made up the material.

The CDR3 sequence is 15 residues long. V gave up 2 bases and J gave up 6 bases; unmatched junction bases: 3. Germline V gives CDR1 SGHAT, CDR2 FQNNGV. The repertoire was sequenced with immunoSEQ multiplex PCR; TCRdb's copy has only in-frame clones and lacks some. The sample has 220,000 or so clones, around 82% seen once. The sample taken for sequencing was peripheral blood. The chain is built from TRBV11-2 and TRBJ2-1, with 11 bases identical to TRBD2. This TCR was sampled from a woman in her twenties or thirties who had recovered from COVID-19. The CDR3 region has the DNA TGTGCCAGCAGCTTATTACTAGCGGGAGTCAATGAGCAGTTCTTC. It is translated as CASSLLLAGVNEQFF.